The 28 T cell receptor beta chains reported below all come from one sample, sequenced in a study of T cells after yellow fever vaccination (dated by TCRdb to the late 2010s). Library preparation used 5' RACE. The instrument given in TCRdb is Illumina HiSeq 2500. The public reads were reprocessed in TCRdb via fastp at Q25 and MiXCR, keeping in-frame beta chains. Every CDR3 protein is listed once, alongside the most common genes and DNA of its rows. This sample is represented by some 550,000 distinct CDR3 sequences; roughly 19% of them were singletons. The ten biggest clones cover 13% to 15% of the sample. Interpreted using the paper, the treatment or condition label stands for: live attenuated yellow fever vaccine strain. The material was PBMCs, obtained 15 days after the yellow fever booster vaccination. The receptors derive from a young man who received the YFV17D yellow fever vaccine.

This clonotype was detected ten times or more. The V call is TRBV4-3, the J call TRBJ2-3; D is unclear. The CDR3 runs 14 residues. Germline lookup yields CDR1 LGHNA and CDR2 YSLEER. Trimming pared 0 bases from V and 3 bases from J, leaving 7 bases between. The CDR3 DNA reads TGCGCCAGCAGCCAAGATGTGAGGACAGATACGCAGTATTTT. Its protein product is CASSQDVRTDTQYF.

This sequence joins TRBV7-9 and TRBJ2-7; 11 nucleotides match TRBD1. V lost 0 bases to trimming and J lost 7 bases; unmatched junction nucleotides: 5. Germline CDR1 reads SEHNR; CDR2 reads FQNEAQ (reference sequence). The CDR3 totals 15 residues. CDR3 residues: CASSLAPDRGLEQYF. CDR3 sequence (DNA): TGTGCCAGCAGCTTAGCGCCGGACAGGGGGCTTGAGCAGTACTTC.

This clonotype occurred a few times. The chain has TRBV9 and TRBJ1-1; 9 bases are a match to TRBD1. V shed 3 bases, J shed 11 bases, and the junction held 8 bases outside the gene matches. Germline V gene lookup returns CDR1 SGDLS and CDR2 YYNGEE. This CDR3 is 13 amino acids long. CDR3 sequence: CASSAVDRGKAFF. The CDR3 DNA sequence: TGTGCCAGCAGCGCCGTGGACAGGGGAAAGGCTTTCTTT.

This clonotype was detected many times. The chain combines TRBV5-1 with TRBJ2-7; D call uncertain. Germline CDR1 SGHRS, CDR2 YFSETQ. The CDR3 is 13 amino acids. With 2 bases removed from V and 1 base from J, the gap between germline ends came to 7 bases. This CDR3 reads CASSFGRSYEQYF. The CDR3 coding sequence is TGCGCCAGCAGCTTCGGACGGTCCTACGAGCAGTACTTC.

This clonotype was observed a few times. The chain employs TRBV28 and TRBJ2-7; D is possibly TRBD2 (5 bases). From germline, CDR1 is MDHEN and CDR2 SYDVKM. The CDR3 covers 15 residues. The V and J ends lost 5 bases and 2 bases respectively, with 16 bases between them. The CDR3 DNA follows: TGTGCCAGCAGTGACGCGGGCGGGCCACCCTACGAGCAGTACTTC. Amino acids: CASSDAGGPPYEQYF. Full variable domain (rest looked up from reference TRBV28 and TRBJ2-7): DVKVTQSSRYLVKRTGEKVFLECVQDMDHENMFWYRQDPGLGLRLIYFSYDVKMKEKGDIPEGYSVSREKKERFSLILESASTNQTSMYLCASSDAGGPPYEQYFGPGTRLTVT.

The rearrangement joins TRBV29-1 to TRBJ2-1; D not resolved. Germline assignment: CDR1 SQVTM and CDR2 ANQGSEA. This CDR3 is 11 amino acids long. CDR3 amino acids: CLVAVYNEQFF. For the CDR3, the DNA is TGCCTCGTTGCTGTCTACAATGAGCAGTTCTTC.

J is TRBJ2-7 and V is TRBV10-3; TRBD2 agrees at 8 bases. J gave up 1 base and V 9 bases, and 5 bases lay outside the gene matches. The CDR3 has 13 amino acids. Per germline, CDR1 ENHRY and CDR2 SYGVKD. The CDR3 spells CAINSGSSYEQYF. The CDR3 DNA is TGTGCCATAAACAGCGGGAGTTCCTACGAGCAGTACTTC.

The chain joins TRBV6-1 to TRBJ2-3; 7 bases match TRBD2. Germline loops: CDR1 MNHNS, CDR2 SASEGT. This CDR3 contains 15 residues. V dropped 8 bases and J dropped 0; count of bases not matched to a gene: 8. The CDR3 sequence is CASGKRDPSTDTQYF. The CDR3 nucleotides are TGTGCCAGCGGTAAGCGGGACCCGAGCACAGATACGCAGTATTTT.

The chain is built from TRBV12-5 and TRBJ2-1; D ambiguous. Germline assignment: CDR1 LGHNT and CDR2 FRNRAP. V dropped 6 bases and J dropped 0 bases, with 6 bases sitting between them. The CDR3 contains 13 residues. The CDR3, as DNA: TGTGCTAGTGGACGTTACTCCTACAATGAGCAGTTCTTC. This translates into CASGRYSYNEQFF. The full variable domain, rest sourced from reference TRBV12-5 and TRBJ2-1, is DARVTQTPRHKVTEMGQEVTMRCQPILGHNTVFWYRQTMMQGLELLAYFRNRAPLDDSGMPKDRFSAEMPDATLATLKIQPSEPRDSAVYFCASGRYSYNEQFFGPGTRLTVL.

This clonotype has just a few counts. The J gene is TRBJ1-3, the V gene TRBV27; no clear D. Germline CDR1 and CDR2: MNHEY and SMNVEV (reference sequence). This CDR3 comprises 14 residues. Trimming took off 2 bases at V and 2 bases at J, with 7 bases between the two ends. CDR3 loop: CASSLSTTGNTIYF. Here the CDR3 DNA reads TGTGCCAGCAGTTTAAGTACCACTGGAAACACCATATATTTT.

The chain employs TRBV6-5 and TRBJ2-3; 10 nucleotides line up with TRBD1. Germline V gene data show CDR1 as MNHEY and CDR2 as SVGAGI. CDR3 size: 15 residues. The junction had 4 bases not matched to a gene; V was cut back by 2 bases and J by 5 bases. CDR3 sequence (DNA): TGTGCCAGCAGTTACAGGGGACAGGGGCAAGATACGCAGTATTTT. Its translation: CASSYRGQGQDTQYF.

The chain links TRBV5-4 to TRBJ1-2; D is undetermined. Deletions cut 4 bases from V and 8 bases from J, with 15 bases between. The CDR3 sequence is 13 residues long. Germline assignment: CDR1 SGHNT and CDR2 YYREEE (reference sequence). CDR3 bases: TGTGCCAGCAGCAGTGAATTCGGGTTGGGCTACACCTTC. It is translated as CASSSEFGLGYTF.

This clonotype was seen a handful of times. CDR3: CASSLRLAPGANVLTF. The CDR3 nucleotides read TGTGCCAGCAGCCTGAGACTAGCCCCGGGGGCCAACGTCCTGACTTTC. This chain joins TRBV6-1 and TRBJ2-6, with 7 bases identical to TRBD2. The germline V gene encodes CDR1 MNHNS and CDR2 SASEGT. The CDR3 has 16 amino acids. After removal of 6 bases from V and 4 bases from J, the junction contained 9 bases not matched to a gene.

CDR3 DNA: TGTGCCAGCAGTCCCGTACTAGCGGGAGCCCGGACTACGCAGTATTTT. This translates into CASSPVLAGARTTQYF. The V call is TRBV28, the J call TRBJ2-3, with TRBD2 matching over 11 bases. Trimming cost V 5 bases and J 8 bases; bases outside gene matches: 12. This CDR3 comprises 16 residues. Germline values: CDR1 MDHEN, CDR2 SYDVKM.

The chain carries TRBV27 and TRBJ2-1; 14 bases fit TRBD2. There are 15 residues in the CDR3. CDR1 is MNHEY and CDR2 is SMNVEV in the germline V gene (reference sequence). V trimming: 6 bases; J trimming: 9 bases; junction bases outside the gene matches: 7. The CDR3 bases are TGTGCCAGCAGAGCGGGACTAGCGGGAGTAGTTGAGCAGTTCTTC. The encoded protein is CASRAGLAGVVEQFF.

V usage is TRBV7-2 and J usage is TRBJ2-3, with D perhaps TRBD2 (6 bases). V lost 3 bases to trimming and J lost 11 bases, with 21 bases between them. Germline CDR1 reads SGHTA; CDR2 reads FQGNSA. CDR3 length: 15 residues. The CDR3 coding sequence is TGTGCCAGCAGCTTGTCCCCGCCACGGGCGGGAAGGCAGTATTTT. Its protein product is CASSLSPPRAGRQYF.

The chain carries TRBV20-1 and TRBJ2-3, with D perhaps assigned TRBD1 or TRBD2 (5 bases each). The CDR3 length is 15 residues. V was cut by 4 bases and J by 0 bases, with 14 bases left in between. Germline V CDR1 and CDR2: DFQATT, SNEGSKA (reference sequence). CDR3 sequence: CSATEGRGSTDTQYF. The CDR3 coding sequence is TGCAGTGCTACCGAGGGTAGGGGTAGCACAGATACGCAGTATTTT.

V is TRBV7-9 and J is TRBJ2-1; TRBD2 agrees at 10 bases. The CDR3 runs to 16 residues. CDR1 is SEHNR and CDR2 is FQNEAQ in the germline V gene (reference sequence). V gave up 7 bases and J gave up 6 bases; unmatched junction bases: 12. This CDR3 reads CASTDGLAGVGNEQFF. For the CDR3, the DNA is TGTGCCAGCACCGACGGTCTAGCGGGAGTTGGCAATGAGCAGTTCTTC.

This clonotype occurred a few times. The DNA for the CDR3 is TGTGCCAGCAGCTTAGCCAGGTCGGAGGATGAGCAGTTCTTC. Residues: CASSLARSEDEQFF. This rearrangement joins TRBV7-9 to TRBJ2-1, with D possibly being TRBD2 (5 bases). The CDR3 is 14 residues long. Looked up from germline, CDR1 is SEHNR and CDR2 is FQNEAQ (reference sequence). Trimming shortened V by 0 bases and J by 8 bases, and 11 bases separated the two germline ends.

The V gene is TRBV7-2, the J gene TRBJ2-5; D possibly corresponds to TRBD2 (6 bases). The V gene's germline CDR1 is SGHTA and CDR2 FQGNSA. Trimming took 5 bases from V and 2 from J, leaving 18 bases between them. The CDR3 loop spans 16 amino acids. The CDR3 loop is CASSPAATSRQETQYF. CDR3 coding DNA: TGTGCCAGCAGCCCAGCCGCCACTAGCCGTCAAGAGACCCAGTACTTC.

This clonotype appeared a few times. The gene calls are TRBV20-1 and TRBJ2-1; D is perhaps TRBD2 (5 bases). The germline V gene encodes CDR1 DFQATT and CDR2 SNEGSKA (reference sequence). Deletions cut 0 bases from V and 3 bases from J, with 12 bases between. The CDR3 has 15 residues. CDR3 loop: CSARDPSSGYNEQFF. CDR3 DNA: TGCAGTGCTAGAGATCCCTCAAGCGGCTACAATGAGCAGTTCTTC.

This clonotype was seen a handful of times. The V and J genes are TRBV4-3 and TRBJ2-2; tentatively, D is TRBD1 (5 bases). Germline V gives CDR1 LGHNA, CDR2 YSLEER. The V end lost 4 bases, the J end lost 7 bases, and 16 bases lay between the germline ends. The CDR3 runs 15 residues. CDR3 residues: CASSPQSRADGELFF. The DNA of the CDR3 is TGCGCCAGCAGCCCCCAGTCCAGGGCGGACGGGGAGCTGTTTTTT.

For the CDR3, the DNA is TGTGCCAGCAGTTCCGTGGACAGGACGGAGTTCTTC. Its protein is CASSSVDRTEFF. The gene calls are TRBV27 and TRBJ2-1, with 7 bases matching TRBD1. Germline CDR1 MNHEY, CDR2 SMNVEV (reference sequence). Losses at the gene ends were 4 bases for V and 14 bases for J; bases not matched to a gene: 8. The CDR3 extends over 12 amino acids.

In this sample, this clonotype turned up a few times. The chain couples TRBV6-5 to TRBJ2-1; a weak D match, TRBD2 (7 bases). The CDR3 runs 17 residues. V dropped 0 bases and J dropped 5 bases, with 17 bases sitting between them. Per germline, CDR1 MNHEY and CDR2 SVGAGI. CDR3 sequence: CASSYSVGEGVHNEQFF. As DNA, the CDR3 is TGTGCCAGCAGTTACTCGGTGGGGGAGGGGGTCCACAATGAGCAGTTCTTC.

The V gene is TRBV5-1, the J gene TRBJ1-6; tentatively, D is TRBD1 (6 bases). Trimming stripped 6 bases from V and 7 bases from J, with 11 bases between. Germline V gene lookup returns CDR1 SGHRS and CDR2 YFSETQ. The CDR3 length is 13 residues. CDR3 sequence (DNA): TGCGCCAGCACACAGGGCAGGAATTCACCCCTCCACTTT. As protein: CASTQGRNSPLHF. Together with reference TRBV5-1 and TRBJ1-6, the CDR3 gives the full variable domain: KAGVTQTPRYLIKTRGQQVTLSCSPISGHRSVSWYQQTPGQGLQFLFEYFSETQRNKGNFPGRFSGRQFSNSRSEMNVSTLELGDSALYLCASTQGRNSPLHFGNGTRLTVT.

The sample holds many counts of this clonotype. The chain is built from TRBV7-9 and TRBJ2-7; TRBD2 matches at 10 bases. Germline CDR1 and CDR2: SEHNR and FQNEAQ (reference sequence). V shed 4 bases and J 3 bases; nucleotides not matched to a gene: 9. The CDR3 has 16 residues. CDR3 residues: CASSSPGTSENYEQYF. The CDR3 region has the DNA TGTGCCAGCAGCTCACCTGGGACTAGCGAGAACTACGAGCAGTACTTC. Drawing the rest from reference TRBV7-9 and TRBJ2-7, the complete variable domain is DTGVSQNPRHKITKRGQNVTFRCDPISEHNRLYWYRQTLGQGPEFLTYFQNEAQLEKSRLLSDRFSAERPKGSFSTLEIQRTEQGDSAMYLCASSSPGTSENYEQYFGPGTRLTVT.

This chain joins TRBV20-1 and TRBJ2-1; 10 bases map to TRBD2. The CDR3 covers 13 residues. Germline V CDR1 and CDR2: DFQATT, SNEGSKA (reference sequence). V lost 8 bases, J lost 4 bases, and 5 bases stayed unmatched. In nucleotides, the CDR3 is TGCAGTTCAAGCGGGAGGGGATACAATGAGCAGTTCTTC. Translated, it gives CSSSGRGYNEQFF.

This clonotype was counted many times. One end of the junction fails to match germline, which may point to a read error. The chain couples TRBV5-1 to TRBJ2-7; TRBD1 matches at 9 bases. The CDR3 is 15 amino acids. Germline loops: CDR1 SGHRS, CDR2 YFSETQ. For the CDR3, the DNA is TGTGCCAGCAGTTTAGGACAGGGGCTCTCCTACGAGCAGTACTTC. Translated: CASSLGQGLSYEQYF. Drawing the rest from reference TRBV5-1 and TRBJ2-7, the complete variable domain is KAGVTQTPRYLIKTRGQQVTLSCSPISGHRSVSWYQQTPGQGLQFLFEYFSETQRNKGNFPGRFSGRQFSNSRSEMNVSTLELGDSALYLCASSLGQGLSYEQYFGPGTRLTVT.